One and the same sample provided the 20 T cell receptor beta chains below, sequenced in a study of T cell changes during pregnancy in multiple sclerosis (dated by TCRdb to between 2019 and 2020). The library relied on the immunoSEQ multiplex PCR assay. The clones in this table, taken by TCRdb from immuneACCESS, are in-frame only. Not every clone is retained; where verified, under half of the shortfall comes from an unresolved V gene, and the cause of the rest is unknown. This sample gives 55,000 to 85,000 clones in total; approximately 90% of them show up just once. Approximately 1.5% of the sample belongs to the ten largest clones. Material: peripheral blood, obtained after pregnancy. All receptors derive from a female donor with multiple sclerosis, enrolled in a pregnancy study.

The rearrangement uses TRBV4-2 and TRBJ2-5; 7 bases agree with TRBD1. The V gene end was trimmed by 5 bases and the J gene end by 5 bases; junction bases not matched to a gene: 5. Germline V gene sequence: CDR1 LGHNA, CDR2 YNFKEQ. The CDR3 totals 13 residues. Here the CDR3 reads CASSARGLETQYF. CDR3 DNA: TGTGCCAGCAGCGCCAGGGGGTTGGAGACCCAGTACTTC.

The chain combines TRBV9 with TRBJ1-3; a weak D match, TRBD1 (5 bases). Germline-derived CDR1 and CDR2 are SGDLS and YYNGEE. This CDR3 is built from 13 residues. The V end lost 3 bases, the J end lost 6 bases, and 10 bases lay between the germline ends. CDR3 DNA sequence: TGTGCCAGCAGCGCGGACACAGCAAACACCATATATTTT. Translation: CASSADTANTIYF.

This clone was seen once. The chain combines TRBV28 with TRBJ2-1, with D maybe TRBD2 (5 bases). Germline CDR1 and CDR2: MDHEN and SYDVKM. The CDR3 totals 16 residues. The V and J ends lost 3 bases and 0 bases respectively, with 12 bases between them. CDR3 nucleotide sequence: TGTGCCAGCAGTTTTCTAGTGGGAGCCTCCTACAATGAGCAGTTCTTC. Encoded protein: CASSFLVGASYNEQFF. Full variable domain (rest looked up from reference TRBV28 and TRBJ2-1): DVKVTQSSRYLVKRTGEKVFLECVQDMDHENMFWYRQDPGLGLRLIYFSYDVKMKEKGDIPEGYSVSREKKERFSLILESASTNQTSMYLCASSFLVGASYNEQFFGPGTRLTVL.

The chain combines TRBV29-1 with TRBJ2-3; no reliable D call. The CDR3 spans 12 residues. Germline V gene sequence: CDR1 SQVTM, CDR2 ANQGSEA. Trimming cost V 7 bases and J 4 bases, with 12 bases left between them. The CDR3 is CSGISQADTQYF. DNA for the CDR3: TGCAGCGGCATTTCCCAGGCAGATACGCAGTATTTT.

The chain has TRBV4-2 and TRBJ2-3, with 8 bases identical to TRBD2. Per germline, CDR1 LGHNA and CDR2 YNFKEQ. Trimming at V came to 0 bases and at J to 3 bases, leaving 2 bases not matched to a gene. The CDR3 covers 15 residues. CDR3 sequence: CASSQETGGTDTQYF. DNA for the CDR3: TGTGCCAGCAGCCAAGAAACGGGAGGGACAGATACGCAGTATTTT.

This chain connects TRBV19 to TRBJ1-5; possible D gene TRBD1, 6 bases. The CDR3 sequence is 17 residues long. From germline, CDR1 is LNHDA and CDR2 SQIVND (reference sequence). The V end lost 4 bases, the J end lost 1 base, and 17 bases lay between the germline ends. The CDR3 nucleotides are TGTGCCAGTAGTACGGGGGGCTGGCCCCGGAGCAATCAGCCCCAGCATTTT. Its protein product is CASSTGGWPRSNQPQHF.

The V gene is TRBV19, the J gene TRBJ1-2; the match to TRBD1 covers 8 bases. The V segment lost 1 base and the J segment 7 bases; nucleotides outside the gene matches: 8. Germline CDR1 is LNHDA and CDR2 is SQIVND (reference sequence). The CDR3 covers 15 residues. The CDR3 DNA reads TGTGCCAGTAGTATAGCCGTCCAGGGGGCGATTGGCTACACCTTC. Its translation is CASSIAVQGAIGYTF.

This clone has a handful of counts. V and J are TRBV29-1 and TRBJ1-4; D is uncertain. Trimming took 4 bases from V and 5 from J, leaving 11 bases between them. CDR1 SQVTM and CDR2 ANQGSEA come from the germline V gene. CDR3 length equals 13 residues. CDR3 coding DNA: TGCAGCGTTGTGTTGGCCACCAATGAAAAACTGTTTTTT. It encodes CSVVLATNEKLFF.

The chain has TRBV18 and TRBJ1-1; TRBD1 is a possible D gene (5 bases). The V gene's germline CDR1 is KGHSH and CDR2 LQKENI. The germline V and J ends were trimmed by 8 bases and 4 bases, with 17 bases remaining between them. The length of the CDR3 is 14 residues. The CDR3 protein is CASHGGGRATEAFF. The CDR3 nucleotides read TGTGCCAGCCACGGGGGGGGAAGGGCCACTGAAGCTTTCTTT.

Only one count was recorded for this clone. The chain combines TRBV6-1 with TRBJ2-7; D perhaps matches TRBD2 (6 bases). The germline V gene has CDR1 MNHNS and CDR2 SASEGT. Trimming removed 6 bases from V and 12 bases from J, with 24 bases in between. The CDR3 sequence is 14 residues long. Here the CDR3 reads CASRVSGEPVRRYF. CDR3 in DNA: TGTGCCAGCAGAGTTAGCGGAGAACCTGTACGGAGGTACTTC.

This chain connects TRBV11-1 to TRBJ2-7; TRBD2 matches at 8 bases. The CDR3 spans 15 residues. CDR1 SGHAT and CDR2 FQDESV come from the germline V gene (reference sequence). After removal of 1 base from V and 3 bases from J, the junction contained 5 bases not matched to a gene. CDR3 loop: CASSLVAAGGYEQYF. For the CDR3, the DNA is TGTGCCAGCAGCTTAGTGGCCGCGGGGGGCTACGAGCAGTACTTC.

The chain carries TRBV19 and TRBJ2-5; 8 nucleotides line up with TRBD2. After removal of 1 base from V and 1 base from J, the junction contained 8 bases not matched to a gene. The CDR3 is 17 residues long. Germline loops: CDR1 LNHDA, CDR2 SQIVND (reference sequence). CDR3 coding DNA: TGTGCCAGTAGTATAGCCGGGGGGGGACTATCCCAAGAGACCCAGTACTTC. It translates to CASSIAGGGLSQETQYF.

The chain joins TRBV9 to TRBJ2-7, with 9 bases lining up with TRBD1. V gave up 3 bases and J gave up 2 bases; unmatched junction bases: 3. Per the germline V gene, CDR1 is SGDLS and CDR2 is YYNGEE. CDR3 length equals 14 residues. The CDR3 DNA is TGTGCCAGCAGCGCGACAGGGGGACCCTACGAGCAGTACTTC. It encodes CASSATGGPYEQYF.

The chain employs TRBV4-3 and TRBJ2-1; TRBD2 matches 9 bases. The CDR3 has 15 residues. V lost 4 bases and J lost 4; bases outside the gene matches: 5. Germline CDR1 LGHNA, CDR2 YSLEER. The CDR3 is CASSPHSGGYNEQFF. In DNA, the CDR3 is TGCGCCAGCAGCCCTCACAGCGGGGGGTACAATGAGCAGTTCTTC.

The gene calls are TRBV18 and TRBJ2-3; 15 nucleotides agree with TRBD2. The CDR3 is 16 residues long. In germline, CDR1 is KGHSH, CDR2 LQKENI. Unmatched junction bases numbered 6, after V lost 6 bases and J lost 5 bases. As DNA, the CDR3 is TGTGCCAGCTCCGGACCGGGACTAGCGGGAGGAGATACGCAGTATTTT. Translated, it gives CASSGPGLAGGDTQYF.

The genes are TRBV9 and TRBJ2-6, with 11 nucleotides matching TRBD2. The length of the CDR3 is 19 residues. J lost 0 bases, V lost 1 base, and 6 bases had no gene match. Germline lookup yields CDR1 SGDLS and CDR2 YYNGEE. DNA for the CDR3: TGTGCCAGCAGCGTACCGAGACTAGCGGGGAACTCTGGGGCCAACGTCCTGACTTTC. Translated, it gives CASSVPRLAGNSGANVLTF.

The chain is built from TRBV11-2 and TRBJ2-3; the match to TRBD1 covers 7 bases. Germline V lookup: CDR1 SGHAT, CDR2 FQNNGV. After removal of 4 bases from V and 3 bases from J, the junction contained 7 bases not matched to a gene. This CDR3 contains 15 residues. CDR3 amino acids: CASSYRQGWTDTQYF. The CDR3 DNA follows: TGTGCCAGCAGCTACCGACAGGGATGGACAGATACGCAGTATTTT.

This clone was seen just once. This chain connects TRBV2 to TRBJ2-1, with 9 positions matching TRBD2. V lost 5 bases, J lost 7 bases, and 12 bases stayed unmatched. This CDR3 region has 16 residues. Germline values: CDR1 SNHLY, CDR2 FYNNEI. The CDR3 DNA follows: TGTGCCAGCAGTCCCCTCTTAGCGGGAGTTCGTAATGAGCAGTTCTTC. It is translated as CASSPLLAGVRNEQFF.

This chain joins TRBV7-3 and TRBJ2-1, with D hard to call. CDR3 length: 16 amino acids. Trimming stripped 1 base from V and 4 bases from J, with 14 bases between. Germline lookup yields CDR1 SGHTA and CDR2 FQGTGA. This chain's CDR3 is CASSLISGDYYNEQFF. CDR3 DNA: TGTGCCAGCAGCTTAATTTCCGGTGATTATTACAATGAGCAGTTCTTC.

The genes are TRBV5-1 and TRBJ2-7, with TRBD2 matching 11 bases. CDR3 length: 14 residues. With V trimmed by 5 bases and J by 2 bases, 3 bases remained unmatched. CDR1 and CDR2 from the germline V gene are SGHRS and YFSETQ. For the CDR3, the DNA is TGCGCCAGCAGTGGGACTAGCGGCGCCTACGAGCAGTACTTC. Its protein is CASSGTSGAYEQYF. The full variable domain, in which reference TRBV5-1 and TRBJ2-7 provide the parts outside the CDR3, is KAGVTQTPRYLIKTRGQQVTLSCSPISGHRSVSWYQQTPGQGLQFLFEYFSETQRNKGNFPGRFSGRQFSNSRSEMNVSTLELGDSALYLCASSGTSGAYEQYFGPGTRLTVT.